The clone carrying this TCR beta chain turned up a few times. The antigen is unknown. The sample belongs to a study of T cell responses to AZD1222 COVID-19 vaccine. Study information: Second doses at about 4 or about 12 weeks were pooled. Study conclusions and caveats: Two doses of AZD1222 preceded a rise in Spike-specific TCR breadth and depth. The sample set comprised mostly white British donors with more females, and clonal diversity was possibly underestimated. Reports say nearly half of spike-specific TCRs go after unmutated variant regions.

This CDR3 spans 13 amino acids. Trimming cost V 4 bases and J 12 bases, with 19 bases left between them. Germline CDR1 is SGHTS and CDR2 is YDEGEE. The table came from immunoSEQ multiplex PCR; TCRdb's copy has only in-frame clones and leaves some out. The sample has approximately 98,000 clones; 70% to 90% are singletons. The receptor's source is an adult in good health. This chain joins TRBV5-8 and TRBJ1-2; perhaps TRBD1 as D (6 bases). This specimen was peripheral blood, taken on day 0 of AZD1222 vaccination. The CDR3 sequence is CASSPAGHRRDTF. The CDR3 nucleotides read TGTGCCAGCAGCCCGGCGGGACACCGGAGGGACACCTTC.